These T cell receptor beta chains were read from a single sample in a study of technical replicates of blood from several donors. Method: immunoSEQ multiplex PCR; TCRdb's copy keeps in-frame clones and lacks some. The table shows 68,000 or so clones, with approximately 90% occurring only once. Sequenced material: PBMCs. The receptors here all came from a human donor in good health. Some clones in this sample may be carry-over from other donors' samples. CDR3s include the opening cysteine and the closing phenylalanine or tryptophan.

>TRBV5-3|TRBJ2-5
CARSFGTGRGETQYF
>TRBV6-5|TRBJ2-3
CASSPFGGWGDTQYF
>TRBV5-6|TRBJ2-7
CASSLVSGGFSSYEQYF
>TRBV18|TRBJ2-3
CASSLLLSDTQYF
>TRBV6-6|TRBJ2-7
CASSYGEGVWEQYF
>TRBV6-5|TRBJ1-2
CASRPQAKLGGYTF
>TRBV14|TRBJ2-1
CASSQGTEPFF
>TRBV7-8|TRBJ2-7
CASSSPWGSHYEQYF
>TRBV6-5|TRBJ2-2
CASSQRSTGELFF
>TRBV7-8|TRBJ1-5
CASSFTRLNSNQPQHF
>TRBV5-1|TRBJ2-7
CASSSGTGGASYEQYF
>TRBV2|TRBJ2-5
CASSRDSEETQYF
>TRBV5-6|TRBJ2-4
CASSLVGRNIQYF
>TRBV5-1|TRBJ2-5
CASSPSGGREETQYF
>TRBV19|TRBJ2-5
CASSKEGRLIETQYF
>TRBV7-2|TRBJ2-1
CASSAWEGEQFF
>TRBV9|TRBJ2-5
CASSARMRRQETQYF
>TRBV6-6|TRBJ2-1
CASIPSGSSYNEQFF
>TRBV27|TRBJ2-7
CASSLKPWYEQYF
>TRBV7-3|TRBJ2-7
CASSPRPSPRDEQYF
>TRBV7-2|TRBJ2-1
CASSFVPGLAGNEQFF
>TRBV29-1|TRBJ1-1
CSVSRVLNTEAFF
>TRBV4-2|TRBJ2-1
CASSQAPLAGEQFF
>TRBV21-1|TRBJ2-7
CASTSPRLGSYEQYF
>TRBV7-9|TRBJ1-3
CASSLNRGSGNTIYF
>TRBV6-1|TRBJ2-7
CASLRPGTTYEQYF
>TRBV7-9|TRBJ2-5
CASKSGDQETQYF
>TRBV9|TRBJ2-5
CASSPKGGGETQYF
>TRBV27|TRBJ2-1
CASSFGGGGYNEQFF
>TRBV6-1|TRBJ2-7
CASSEGRLMEKQYF
>TRBV7-9|TRBJ2-3
CASRRQGFTDTQYF
>TRBV18|TRBJ2-7
CASSPWSGTGLPEQYF
>TRBV13|TRBJ2-3
CASSLKGSGTDTQYF
>TRBV19|TRBJ1-6
CASSMGQGWTPLHF
>TRBV15|TRBJ2-1
CATSSGVGSVNEQFF
>TRBV27|TRBJ2-7
CASTKGAEQYF
>TRBV9|TRBJ2-6
CASSVLSGANVLTF
>TRBV27|TRBJ2-7
CASSPRKAGLNSYEQYF
>TRBV5-1|TRBJ2-1
CASSLQASSYNEQFF
>TRBV20-1|TRBJ1-3
CSARTRLGGNF
>TRBV6-5|TRBJ2-5
CASSYGAGGPGETQYF
>TRBV5-4|TRBJ2-5
CASSYGLAQETQYF
>TRBV4-1|TRBJ2-3
CASSASGVGDTQYF
>TRBV4-2|TRBJ1-1
CASSQAGGPNTEAFF
>TRBV4-2|TRBJ1-1
CASRRLDGGPTEAFF
>TRBV19|TRBJ1-2
CASSIAGIGYTF
>TRBV7-2|TRBJ2-7
CATRTGDSSYEQYF
>TRBV10-2|TRBJ2-3
CASSGLADRTDTQYF
>TRBV5-4|TRBJ2-2
CASSPPGGRNTGELFF
>TRBV6-1|TRBJ1-4
CASSVDRSTNEKLFF
>TRBV5-1|TRBJ2-1
CASSPGLPNDEQFF
>TRBV7-9|TRBJ2-5
CASSLAVGSIQETQYF
>TRBV11-2|TRBJ2-1
CASSFGRGGLYNEQFF
>TRBV7-3|TRBJ1-3
CASSRGKGSGNTIYF
>TRBV9|TRBJ2-5
CASSVGGGYRETQYF
>TRBV27|TRBJ2-1
CASSLVGLIYNEQFF
>TRBV7-9|TRBJ1-6
CASSIGQGSSPLHF
>TRBV5-6|TRBJ2-3
CASSLGGGGTDTQYF
>TRBV7-9|TRBJ2-3
CASSSTANTQYF
>TRBV10-1|TRBJ2-3
CANPGLAGPGTDTQYF